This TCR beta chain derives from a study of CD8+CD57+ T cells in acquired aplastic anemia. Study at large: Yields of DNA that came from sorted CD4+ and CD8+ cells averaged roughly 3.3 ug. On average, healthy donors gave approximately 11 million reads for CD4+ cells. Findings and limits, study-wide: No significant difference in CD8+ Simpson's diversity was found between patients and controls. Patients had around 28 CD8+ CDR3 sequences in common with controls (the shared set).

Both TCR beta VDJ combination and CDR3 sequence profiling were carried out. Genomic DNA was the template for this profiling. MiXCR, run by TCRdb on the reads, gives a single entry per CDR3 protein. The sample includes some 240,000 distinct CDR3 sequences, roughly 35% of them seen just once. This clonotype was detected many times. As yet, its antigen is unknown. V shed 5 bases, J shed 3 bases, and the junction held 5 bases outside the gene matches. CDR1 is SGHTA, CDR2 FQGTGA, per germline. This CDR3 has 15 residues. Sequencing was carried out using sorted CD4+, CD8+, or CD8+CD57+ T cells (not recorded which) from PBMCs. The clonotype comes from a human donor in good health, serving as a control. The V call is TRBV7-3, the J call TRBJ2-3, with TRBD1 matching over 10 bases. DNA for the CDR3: TGTGCCAGCAGCCCAGGGACAGGGGAAACAGATACGCAGTATTTT. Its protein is CASSPGTGETDTQYF.